This TCR beta chain comes out of a study of control samples from healthy donors and cancer patients. The V end was cut by 5 bases, the J end by 8 bases, with 16 bases between. CDR3 length: 14 amino acids. CDR1 SGHTA and CDR2 FQGNSA come from the germline V gene. Produced via immunoSEQ multiplex PCR; TCRdb's table is partial and in-frame only. The data hold around 92,000 clones, with more than 75% observed a single time. Input material: blood. The sequence derives from a man in his sixties in good health. The chain joins TRBV7-2 to TRBJ2-1; either TRBD1 or TRBD2 may supply D (5 bases each). The CDR3 spells CASSPRWDGYEQFF. The CDR3 region has the DNA TGTGCCAGCAGCCCACGGTGGGACGGCTATGAGCAGTTCTTC. Full variable domain (missing parts from reference TRBV7-2 and TRBJ2-1): GAGVSQSPSNKVTEKGKDVELRCDPISGHTALYWYRQSLGQGLEFLIYFQGNSAPDKSGLPSDRFSAERTGGSVSTLTIQRTQQEDSAVYLCASSPRWDGYEQFFGPGTRLTVL.